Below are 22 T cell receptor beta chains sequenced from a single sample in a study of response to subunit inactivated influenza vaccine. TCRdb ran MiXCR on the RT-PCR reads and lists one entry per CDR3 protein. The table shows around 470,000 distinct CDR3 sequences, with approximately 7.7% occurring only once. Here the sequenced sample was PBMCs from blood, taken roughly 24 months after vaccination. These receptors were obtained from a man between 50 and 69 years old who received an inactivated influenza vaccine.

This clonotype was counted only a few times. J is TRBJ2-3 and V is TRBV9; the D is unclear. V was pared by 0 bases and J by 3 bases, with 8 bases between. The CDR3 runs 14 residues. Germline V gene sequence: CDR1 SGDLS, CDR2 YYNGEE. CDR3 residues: CASSVAGWTDTQYF. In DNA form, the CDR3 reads TGTGCCAGCAGCGTAGCGGGTTGGACAGATACGCAGTATTTT. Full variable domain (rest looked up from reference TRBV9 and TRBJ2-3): DSGVTQTPKHLITATGQRVTLRCSPRSGDLSVYWYQQSLDQGLQFLIQYYNGEERAKGNILERFSAQQFPDLHSELNLSSLELGDSALYFCASSVAGWTDTQYFGPGTRLTVL.

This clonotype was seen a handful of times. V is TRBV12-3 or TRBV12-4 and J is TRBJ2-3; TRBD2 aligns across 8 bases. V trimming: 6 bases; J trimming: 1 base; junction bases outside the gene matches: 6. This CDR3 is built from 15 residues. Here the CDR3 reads CASRGRSGGTDTQYF. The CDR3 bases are TGTGCCAGCAGAGGCCGTAGCGGGGGCACAGATACGCAGTATTTT.

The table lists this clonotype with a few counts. The CDR3 reads CASSLRETAKNIQYF. In DNA form, the CDR3 reads TGTGCCAGCAGCTTGCGCGAGACAGCCAAAAACATTCAGTACTTC. The V gene is TRBV5-6, the J gene TRBJ2-4; D remains unclear. This CDR3 contains 15 residues. Trimming removed 1 base from V and 0 bases from J, with 8 bases in between. Germline assignment: CDR1 SGHDT and CDR2 YYEEEE.

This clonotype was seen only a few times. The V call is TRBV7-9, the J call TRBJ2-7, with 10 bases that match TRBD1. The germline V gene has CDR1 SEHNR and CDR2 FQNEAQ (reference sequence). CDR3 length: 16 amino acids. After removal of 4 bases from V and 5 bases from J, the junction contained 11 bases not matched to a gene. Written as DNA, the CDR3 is TGTGCCAGCAGCTCCCGACAGGGGGCCTTACCCGACGAGCAGTACTTC. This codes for CASSSRQGALPDEQYF.

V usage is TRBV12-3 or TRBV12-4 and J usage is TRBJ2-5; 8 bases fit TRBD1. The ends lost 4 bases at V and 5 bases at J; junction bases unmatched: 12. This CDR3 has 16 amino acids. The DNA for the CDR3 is TGTGCCAGCAGTTCCCCTTCTGGACAGGGCGGGGAGACCCAGTACTTC. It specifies CASSSPSGQGGETQYF.

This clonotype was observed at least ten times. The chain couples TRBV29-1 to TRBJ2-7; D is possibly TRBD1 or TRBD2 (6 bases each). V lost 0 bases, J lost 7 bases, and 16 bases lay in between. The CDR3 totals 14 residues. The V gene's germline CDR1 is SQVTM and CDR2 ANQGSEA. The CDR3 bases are TGCAGCGTTGAAGATGATGGAGGGGGTGGAGAGCAGTACTTC. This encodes CSVEDDGGGGEQYF.

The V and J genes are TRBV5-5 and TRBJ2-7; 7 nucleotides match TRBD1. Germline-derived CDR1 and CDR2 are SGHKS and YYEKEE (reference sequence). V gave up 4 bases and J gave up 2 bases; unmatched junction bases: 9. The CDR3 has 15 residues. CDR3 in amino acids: CASSRTTGRAYEQYF. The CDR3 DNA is TGTGCCAGCAGCCGGACGACAGGGAGAGCCTACGAGCAGTACTTC.

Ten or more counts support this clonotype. CDR3 DNA sequence: TGCGCCAGCAGCCAAGATAAAGGCAGGGGGAGGGAAAAACTGTTTTTT. It specifies CASSQDKGRGREKLFF. The chain joins TRBV4-3 to TRBJ1-4; 7 positions agree with TRBD1. Germline trimming cut 0 bases from V and 8 bases from J; bases unmatched to any gene: 9. Germline CDR1 is LGHNA and CDR2 is YSLEER. The CDR3 has 16 amino acids.

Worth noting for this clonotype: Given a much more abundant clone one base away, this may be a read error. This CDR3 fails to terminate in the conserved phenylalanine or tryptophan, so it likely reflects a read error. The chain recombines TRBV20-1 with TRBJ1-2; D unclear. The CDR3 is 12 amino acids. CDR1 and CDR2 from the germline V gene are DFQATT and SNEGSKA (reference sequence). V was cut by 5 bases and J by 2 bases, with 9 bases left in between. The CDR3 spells CSAGNPNYGYTL. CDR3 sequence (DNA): TGCAGTGCTGGAAACCCAAACTATGGCTACACCCTC.

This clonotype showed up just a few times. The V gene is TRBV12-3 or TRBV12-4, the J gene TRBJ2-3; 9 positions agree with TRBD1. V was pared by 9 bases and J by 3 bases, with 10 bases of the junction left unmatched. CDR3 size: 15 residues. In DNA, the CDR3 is TGTGCCAGTTCGAGGACAGGGGTCAGGACAGATACGCAGTATTTT. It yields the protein CASSRTGVRTDTQYF.

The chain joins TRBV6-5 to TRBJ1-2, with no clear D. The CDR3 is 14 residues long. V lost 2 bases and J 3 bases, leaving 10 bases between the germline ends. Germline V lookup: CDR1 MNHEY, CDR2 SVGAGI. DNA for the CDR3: TGTGCCAGCAGTTACGGGGAAACCTACTATGGCTACACCTTC. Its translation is CASSYGETYYGYTF.

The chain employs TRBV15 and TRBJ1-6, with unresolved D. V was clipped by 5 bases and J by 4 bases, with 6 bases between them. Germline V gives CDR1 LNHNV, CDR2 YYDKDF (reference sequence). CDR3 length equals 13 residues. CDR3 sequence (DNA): TGTGCCACCAGCGACGGATATAATTCACCCCTCCACTTT. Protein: CATSDGYNSPLHF.

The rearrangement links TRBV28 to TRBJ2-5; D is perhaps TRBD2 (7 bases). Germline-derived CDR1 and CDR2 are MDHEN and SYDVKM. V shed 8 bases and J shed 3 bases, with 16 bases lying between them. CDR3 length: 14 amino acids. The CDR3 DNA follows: TGTGCCAGCTCCATTAGGGGGGGGGAAGAGACCCAGTACTTC. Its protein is CASSIRGGEETQYF.

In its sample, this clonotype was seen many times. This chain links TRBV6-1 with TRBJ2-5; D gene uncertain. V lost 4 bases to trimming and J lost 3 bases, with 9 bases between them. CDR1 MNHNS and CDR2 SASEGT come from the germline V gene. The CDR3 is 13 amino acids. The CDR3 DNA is TGTGCCAGCAGTGGACACAGAGAAGAGACCCAGTACTTC. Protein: CASSGHREETQYF.

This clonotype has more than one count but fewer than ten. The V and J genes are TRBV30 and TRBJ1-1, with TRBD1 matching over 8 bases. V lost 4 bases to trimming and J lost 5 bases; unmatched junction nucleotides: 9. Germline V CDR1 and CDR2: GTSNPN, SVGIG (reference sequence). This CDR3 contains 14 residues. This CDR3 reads CAWTPRRGRTEAFF. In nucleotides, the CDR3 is TGTGCCTGGACTCCCCGCAGGGGGCGAACTGAAGCTTTCTTT.

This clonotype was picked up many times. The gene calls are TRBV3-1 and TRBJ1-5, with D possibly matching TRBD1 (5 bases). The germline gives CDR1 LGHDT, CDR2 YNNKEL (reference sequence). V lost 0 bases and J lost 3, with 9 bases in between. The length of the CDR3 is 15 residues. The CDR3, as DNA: TGTGCCAGCAGCCAAGACGGGGGTTTCAATCAGCCCCAGCATTTT. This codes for CASSQDGGFNQPQHF.

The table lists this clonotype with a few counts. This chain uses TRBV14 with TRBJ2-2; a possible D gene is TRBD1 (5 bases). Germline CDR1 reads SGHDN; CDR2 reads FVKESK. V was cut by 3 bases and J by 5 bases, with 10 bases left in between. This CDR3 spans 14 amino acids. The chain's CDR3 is CASSHTGLTGELFF. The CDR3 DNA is TGTGCCAGCAGCCACACAGGTTTAACCGGGGAGCTGTTTTTT.

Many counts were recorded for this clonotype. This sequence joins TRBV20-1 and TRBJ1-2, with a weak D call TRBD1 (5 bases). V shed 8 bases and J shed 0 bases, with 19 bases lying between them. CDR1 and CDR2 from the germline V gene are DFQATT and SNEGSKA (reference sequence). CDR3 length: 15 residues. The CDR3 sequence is CSSRDPTLANYGYTF. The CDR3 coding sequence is TGCAGTTCCCGGGACCCTACCCTGGCTAACTATGGCTACACCTTC.

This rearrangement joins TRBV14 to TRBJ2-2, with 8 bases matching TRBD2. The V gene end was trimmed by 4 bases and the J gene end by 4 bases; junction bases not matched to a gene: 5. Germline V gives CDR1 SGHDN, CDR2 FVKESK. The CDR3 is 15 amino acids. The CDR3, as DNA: TGTGCCAGCAGCCTGGGACTAGTAATCACCGGGGAGCTGTTTTTT. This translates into CASSLGLVITGELFF.

CDR3: CASSLAMRYEQYF. For the CDR3, the DNA is TGTGCCAGCAGCTTAGCGATGCGGTACGAGCAGTACTTC. The J gene is TRBJ2-7, the V gene TRBV7-9; D is uncertain. Trimming left V 0 bases short and J 4 bases short, with 7 bases between. Germline V CDR1 and CDR2: SEHNR, FQNEAQ (reference sequence). The CDR3 sequence is 13 residues long. The full variable domain, with the rest looked up from reference TRBV7-9 and TRBJ2-7, is DTGVSQNPRHKITKRGQNVTFRCDPISEHNRLYWYRQTLGQGPEFLTYFQNEAQLEKSRLLSDRFSAERPKGSFSTLEIQRTEQGDSAMYLCASSLAMRYEQYFGPGTRLTVT.

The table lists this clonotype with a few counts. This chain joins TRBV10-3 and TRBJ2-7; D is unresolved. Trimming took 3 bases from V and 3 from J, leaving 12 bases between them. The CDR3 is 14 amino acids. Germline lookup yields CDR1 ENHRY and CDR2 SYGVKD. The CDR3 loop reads CAISDGTRGYEQYF. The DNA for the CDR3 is TGTGCCATCAGTGATGGCACCCGCGGCTACGAGCAGTACTTC.

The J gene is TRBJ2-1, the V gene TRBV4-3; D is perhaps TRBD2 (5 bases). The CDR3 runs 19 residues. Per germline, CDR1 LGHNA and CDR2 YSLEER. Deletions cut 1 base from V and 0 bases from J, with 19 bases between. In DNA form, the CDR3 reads TGCGCCAGCAGCCAAGCTGTATTCGGTAGCGTAAGCTCCTACAATGAGCAGTTCTTC. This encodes CASSQAVFGSVSSYNEQFF.